This is a list of T cell receptor beta chains from one sample in a study of T cell responses to AZD1222 COVID-19 vaccine. Method: immunoSEQ multiplex PCR; TCRdb's copy keeps in-frame clones and lacks some. The sample has about 99,000 clones, 87% seen once; the top ten hold approximately 3%. Sample: peripheral blood, taken on day 0 of AZD1222 vaccination. The receptors originated from an adult in good health. Both conserved end residues are part of each CDR3. D genes are given only for firm matches. Some rows mark clone size as missing; the rest say once, few, many or name a class of expanded clone.

size	J	V	D	DNA	CDR3
few	TRBJ1-2	TRBV28	TRBD1	TGTGCCAGCAGTTTACACAACAGGGGGCAGGGTGGCTACACCTTC	CASSLHNRGQGGYTF
NA	TRBJ1-2	TRBV11-3	NA	TGTGCCAGCAGCTTAGCACAGGCCAACAACTATGGCTACACCTTC	CASSLAQANNYGYTF
once	TRBJ2-3	TRBV14	TRBD2	TGTGCCAGCAGCCTCTTAGCGGGGACCTACACAGATACGCAGTATTTT	CASSLLAGTYTDTQYF
NA	TRBJ1-1	TRBV7-8	TRBD1	TGTGCCAGCAGCCCATCCGGGACAGGGGAGACTGAAGCTTTCTTT	CASSPSGTGETEAFF
NA	TRBJ2-3	TRBV6-2/TRBV6-3	NA	TGTGCCAGCAGTTATCCGGGACAAAGCACAGATACGCAGTATTTT	CASSYPGQSTDTQYF
few	TRBJ1-1	TRBV7-9	NA	TGTGCCAGTACCCCTGAAGGGCGGACTGAAGCTTTCTTT	CASTPEGRTEAFF
NA	TRBJ2-1	TRBV5-1	TRBD2	TGCGCCAGCAGCTTGCCTAGCGGGGGGACCTACAATGAGCAGTTCTTC	CASSLPSGGTYNEQFF
once	TRBJ1-6	TRBV5-4	NA	TGTGCCAGCAGCGGGGACATTCGACTTAATTCACCCCTCCACTTT	CASSGDIRLNSPLHF
NA	TRBJ2-2	TRBV4-3	NA	TGCGCCAGCAGCCAAGACTTGTTACCACCCGGGGAGCTGTTTTTT	CASSQDLLPPGELFF
once	TRBJ1-3	TRBV6-5	TRBD1	TGTGCCAGCATGATGACAGGGGCTGGAAACACCATATATTTT	CASMMTGAGNTIYF
once	TRBJ1-1	TRBV5-1	NA	TGCGCCAGCAGCTTTCGAAAACTCGCATCTGAAGAAGCTTTCTTT	CASSFRKLASEEAFF
NA	TRBJ1-6	TRBV14	TRBD1	TGTGCCAGCAGCCAGGACAGGATAGGAGTCTGGTCACCCCTCCACTTT	CASSQDRIGVWSPLHF
NA	TRBJ2-3	TRBV18	TRBD2	TGTGCCAGCTCACCAACTAGCGGGGGCCATACGCAGTATTTT	CASSPTSGGHTQYF
NA	TRBJ1-1	TRBV6-5	NA	TGTGCCAGCAGTTATGGGCAGAGAAACACTGAAGCTTTCTTT	CASSYGQRNTEAFF
NA	TRBJ1-2	TRBV15	NA	TGTGCCACCAGCAGAGGGACAGACTATGGCTACACCTTC	CATSRGTDYGYTF
NA	TRBJ2-7	TRBV4-1	TRBD2	TGCGCCAGCAGCCAAGATTCGGGGGGGCCTTCCTACGAGCAGTACTTC	CASSQDSGGPSYEQYF
NA	TRBJ2-1	TRBV7-7	NA	TGTGCTAGCAGCTTTAGGGTAGGCAGTGAGCAGTTCTTC	CASSFRVGSEQFF
NA	TRBJ1-6	TRBV4-2	NA	TGTGCCAGCAGCACGAACAGCAGAACCTATAATTCACCCCTCCACTTT	CASSTNSRTYNSPLHF
once	TRBJ2-7	TRBV7-2	NA	TGTGCCAGCAGCTCCGGGACGCTAACCTACGAGCAGTACTTC	CASSSGTLTYEQYF
NA	TRBJ1-4	TRBV27	NA	TGTGCCAGCAGTTTAGGGGACCACCCTAATGAAAAACTGTTTTTT	CASSLGDHPNEKLFF
NA	TRBJ1-2	TRBV5-5	NA	TGTGCCAGCAGCTCTGTGGGCAGGGAAATGGGGGCTCGAGGCTACACCTTC	CASSSVGREMGARGYTF
NA	TRBJ1-1	TRBV27	NA	TGTGCCAGCATTACGAGTACTGAAGCTTTCTTT	CASITSTEAFF
once	TRBJ1-1	TRBV19	NA	TGTGCCAGCAGTACAGGGATGAACACTGAAGCTTTCTTT	CASSTGMNTEAFF
once	TRBJ2-2	TRBV2	NA	TGTGCCAGCAGTGATGATGGCTTCAGTGACACCGGGGAGCTGTTTTTT	CASSDDGFSDTGELFF
NA	TRBJ1-5	TRBV2	TRBD1	TGTGCCAGCAGCGCCGGGACAGCCTATAGCAATCAGCCCCAGCATTTT	CASSAGTAYSNQPQHF
NA	TRBJ1-6	TRBV15	TRBD1	TGTGCCACCGGTACCACAGGGGGGGACAGCTATTCACCCCTCCACTTT	CATGTTGGDSYSPLHF
NA	TRBJ1-4	TRBV19	NA	TGTGCCAGTAGTCGGATTAATGAAAAACTGTTTTTT	CASSRINEKLFF
NA	TRBJ1-5	TRBV15	NA	TGTGCCACCAGCAGAGATGGGTGGGAAGAAAAGGGACGCAATCAGCCCCAGCATTTT	CATSRDGWEEKGRNQPQHF
few	TRBJ2-3	TRBV4-3	NA	TGCGCCAGCAGCCAAGAAAACAGGGTCACAGATACGCAGTATTTT	CASSQENRVTDTQYF
NA	TRBJ1-1	TRBV7-2	NA	TGTGCCAGCAGCTTATTAGGAACCAACACTGAAGCTTTCTTT	CASSLLGTNTEAFF
NA	TRBJ2-1	TRBV20-1	NA	TGCAGCGCCCTTGTTCCTGACGAGCAGTTCTTC	CSALVPDEQFF
NA	TRBJ1-5	TRBV6-1	NA	TGTGCCAGCAGTGAAGGTCGGAGGCAGCCCCAGCATTTT	CASSEGRRQPQHF
NA	TRBJ2-5	TRBV7-3	TRBD2	TGTGCCAGCAGCTCCGGACTAGCGGGTCACCAAGAGACCCAGTACTTC	CASSSGLAGHQETQYF
NA	TRBJ2-4	TRBV10-2	NA	TGCGCCAGCGGCAGGCGGGACGGTAAAAACATTCAGTACTTC	CASGRRDGKNIQYF
NA	TRBJ1-2	TRBV3-1/TRBV3-2	NA	TGTGCCAGCAGCCAAGATTTGTACTATGGCTACACCTTC	CASSQDLYYGYTF
NA	TRBJ2-7	TRBV11-2	NA	TGTGCCAGCAGCTTAAGGGGCTTAGCAGGCTACGAGCAGTACTTC	CASSLRGLAGYEQYF
few	TRBJ1-3	TRBV3-1/TRBV3-2	NA	TGTGCCAGCAGCCAAGTCTTAAATCGGGGGCTCGGAAACACCATATATTTT	CASSQVLNRGLGNTIYF
NA	TRBJ2-1	TRBV5-5	NA	TGTGCCAGCAGCTTGTGGTTCGCGGGACCCGATCGGGATGAGCAGTTCTTC	CASSLWFAGPDRDEQFF
NA	TRBJ2-3	TRBV5-1	NA	TGCGCCAGCAGCTTGGAAGGTTTCACTGAGTATTTT	CASSLEGFTEYF
NA	TRBJ1-1	TRBV2	NA	TGTGCCAGCAATTCCCAGAGCGCCGGTAACACTGAAGCTTTCTTT	CASNSQSAGNTEAFF
NA	TRBJ1-5	TRBV5-8	NA	TGTGCCAGCAGCTCAGGGTTTAGGAATCAGCCCCAGCATTTT	CASSSGFRNQPQHF
NA	TRBJ2-3	TRBV19	TRBD2	TGTGCCAGTAGTATACTGACTAGCGGGAAAACAGATACGCAGTATTTT	CASSILTSGKTDTQYF
NA	TRBJ2-7	TRBV5-4	TRBD2	TGTGCCAGCAGCTGGACTAGCGGGGGGGCCTACGAGCAGTACTTC	CASSWTSGGAYEQYF
once	TRBJ2-3	TRBV7-9	NA	TGTGCCAGCAGCTCCACAGATACGCAGTATTTT	CASSSTDTQYF